This TCR beta chain was found in a study of T cell responses to AZD1222 COVID-19 vaccine. The method was immunoSEQ multiplex PCR; TCRdb's version includes in-frame clones alone and lacks a portion of them. The sample records some 110,000 clones, around 92% being singletons. V lost 4 bases and J lost 9, with 9 bases in between. This CDR3 region has 11 residues. Germline assignment: CDR1 LGHDT and CDR2 YNNKEL (reference sequence). This clone appeared a single time. The receptor comes from an adult in good health. The J gene is TRBJ1-2, the V gene TRBV3-1 (or the pseudogene TRBV3-2); D remains ambiguous. This material consisted of peripheral blood, taken on day 0 of AZD1222 vaccination. CDR3 sequence (DNA): TGTGCCAGCAGCCTCTGGAATAGCTACACCTTC. Its translation: CASSLWNSYTF.